This entry features one T cell receptor (beta chain) sequence. Its antigen is not identified. The data were obtained in a study of Ad26.COV2.S vaccination and SARS-CoV-2 variants. Looking at the study overall: Dosing was one shot or two shots 56 days apart.

Produced via immunoSEQ multiplex PCR; TCRdb's table is partial and in-frame only. The sample shows roughly 350,000 clones, 88% of them seen only once. The CDR3 consists of 16 residues. With 5 bases removed from V and 7 bases from J, the gap between germline ends came to 20 bases. CDR1 is SGHTA, CDR2 FQGTGA, per germline. Treatment described: over 15 received Ad26.COV2.S at low or high dose, single or two shots; about five received placebo; per-sample allocation not given. Repertoires come from day 63 after the first vaccine or placebo injection. Whoever gave the sample was an adult aged 18-55 years in Boston. Points from the study as a whole: A substantial breadth of spike-specific CD8+ and CD4+ T cell responses after vaccination has been reported. Comparable non-spike TCR breadth was observed in vaccine and placebo recipients.

The TCR comes from a person between 18 and 65 years old who received the Ad26.COV2.S COVID-19 vaccine or a placebo. Specimen: peripheral blood, collected in a trial of Ad26.COV2.S vaccine versus placebo. The chain employs TRBV7-3 and TRBJ2-2; maybe TRBD2 (5 bases). The CDR3 protein is CASSPPQRSPFGELFF. The CDR3 DNA is TGTGCCAGCAGCCCCCCCCAGCGGAGTCCGTTCGGGGAGCTGTTTTTT. Full variable domain (missing parts from reference TRBV7-3 and TRBJ2-2): GAGVSQTPSNKVTEKGKYVELRCDPISGHTALYWYRQSLGQGPEFLIYFQGTGAADDSGLPNDRFFAVRPEGSVSTLKIQRTERGDSAVYLCASSPPQRSPFGELFFGEGSRLTVL.